This TCR beta chain is drawn from a study of Tregs in tolerant kidney transplant recipients. CD4+CD25+CD127- Tregs, CD4+CD25- non-Tregs, CD4 and CD8 cells were sorted. Profiling relied on immunoSEQ multiplex PCR, and the TCRdb table lists in-frame clones only, not all of them. Among about 240,000 clones listed, about four fifths were seen once. CDR3 length: 15 residues. Trimming removed 7 bases from V and 6 bases from J, with 18 bases in between. Germline lookup yields CDR1 MNHEY and CDR2 SMNVEV (reference sequence). The clonotype was recovered from a human donor in good health. Material: CD4+ T cells from blood. The chain couples TRBV27 to TRBJ2-2; D perhaps matches TRBD1 (6 bases). This chain's CDR3 is CASILRVGGPGELFF. The CDR3 nucleotides read TGTGCCAGCATCCTACGGGTAGGGGGTCCCGGGGAGCTGTTTTTT.